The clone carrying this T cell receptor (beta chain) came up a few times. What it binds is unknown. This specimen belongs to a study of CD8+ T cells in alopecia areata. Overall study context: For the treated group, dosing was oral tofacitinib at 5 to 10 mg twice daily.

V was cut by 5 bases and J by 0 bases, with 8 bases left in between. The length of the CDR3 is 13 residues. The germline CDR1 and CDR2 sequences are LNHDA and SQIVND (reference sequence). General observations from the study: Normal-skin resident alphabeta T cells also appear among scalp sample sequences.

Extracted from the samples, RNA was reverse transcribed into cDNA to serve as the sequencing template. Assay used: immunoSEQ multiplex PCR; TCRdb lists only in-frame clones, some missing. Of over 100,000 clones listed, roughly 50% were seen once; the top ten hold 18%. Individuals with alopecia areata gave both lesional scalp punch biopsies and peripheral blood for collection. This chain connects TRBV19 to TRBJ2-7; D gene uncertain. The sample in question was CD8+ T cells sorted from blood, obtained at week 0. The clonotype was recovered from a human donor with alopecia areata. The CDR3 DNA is TGTGCCAGTAGTTCTCGACACTCCTACGAGCAGTACTTC. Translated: CASSSRHSYEQYF.